This T cell receptor beta chain was recorded in a study of cytomegalovirus exposure and HLA in healthy donors (dated by TCRdb to 2016 to 2017). For the wider study: According to an earlier analysis of 587 of the donors, roughly 180 million T cells yielded some 110 million unique TCR beta sequences and approximately 300 Gb of sequence data. Genome-wide SNP genotypes for about three fifths of the roughly 700 donors were used in a later genetic analysis, which treated that subset as a discovery cohort. Around 300 gigabases of sequencing data and 70 million to 85 million unique TCR sequences were included in an early release covering about 620 HLA-typed donors. Typing coverage differed by locus: A, B, C, DRB1 and DQB1 were typed in roughly 620-630 donors, DQA1 in 500 to 550, DPA1 in some 570, and DPB1 in 472. The aim of the study was to test whether cataloging public T cell receptors could identify signatures of past pathogen exposure. The study used immunosequencing to profile the T cell repertoires of 666 subjects and linked those repertoires to cytomegalovirus serostatus. All discovery cohort repertoires had been generated on a single sequencing platform. An earlier analysis of nearly 600 of the donors applied high-throughput TCR beta sequencing to assess whether each TCR beta V gene segment acted as functional or pseudogenic. Rather than drawing on any new phenotypic data, the later analysis identified candidate immune exposures from TCR beta sequences and the way those sequences occurred across donors. A separate validation cohort of approximately 120 different subjects was used in addition to the approximately 640-subject first cohort. In a later analysis, previously published TCR beta repertoires from hundreds of donors were re-analyzed and high-resolution HLA genotyping was added so that TCR occurrence patterns could be studied. HLA typing covered class I and class II loci at four-digit resolution. Donor age, sex, ethnicity and CMV serostatus were compiled together with the repertoire data. On average, about 200,000 unique TCR beta nucleotide sequences were sequenced per donor among about 400 genotyped donors of the cohort, with about 19% of those sequences being non-productive. The study combined high-throughput TCR immunosequencing, statistical association of individual TCRs with disease status, and machine learning to predict cytomegalovirus infection status. Because of strong linkage in the cohort, 4 to 6 DR-DQ haplotypes were treated as single units for association and clustering. The genetic ancestry cluster associated with self-reported Caucasian donors included over 80% of the approximately 430 genotyped donors.

As concerns this clone: Its antigen is not yet known. Qualities for individual bases were not recorded, and no much larger clone is one base off.

The cohort comprised approximately 700 healthy bone marrow donors. At the time of sampling, every cohort member was nominally healthy, though immune exposures that went unrecorded were likely present. The donor tested CMV seronegative, placing the donor among the 300 to 450 seronegative members of the cohort. A peripheral blood sample was provided by each donor, and peripheral blood mononuclear cells were used for TCR beta sequencing. Genomic DNA was extracted from the blood cell samples with the Qiagen DNeasy Blood Extraction Kit. Library preparation employed the immunoSEQ multiplex PCR assay. For the multiplex PCR, a mixture combining 60 forward primers for TCR Vbeta segments and 13 reverse primers for TCR Jbeta segments was used. The CDR3 region of rearranged TCR beta genes was amplified from genomic DNA with a multiplex PCR assay. On the Illumina HiSeq System, the amplified TCR beta libraries were sequenced as 87-base-pair reads. The study's own analysis went as follows. A later analysis tallied around 82 million unique TCR beta chains across the 666 repertoires, and some 10 million of those chains were shared by two or more donors. Raw reads were error-corrected and collapsed into unique sequences by a nearest-neighbor algorithm in which closely related sequences were merged to remove PCR and sequencing errors. CDR3 sequences were aligned to IMGT reference sequences to assign V, D and J gene segments. For a sequence to be retained, a match of at least six nucleotides to both a V gene segment and a J gene segment was required. Rearrangements were classified as productive when the CDR3 lacked stop codons and remained in frame with V and J, and all other rearrangements were classified as non-productive. CDR3 was defined according to IMGT convention as the region running from the second conserved V-encoded cysteine to the conserved J-encoded phenylalanine. In an earlier analysis of more than 550 of the donors, sequences lacking an unambiguous match to a single V gene segment were excluded. An earlier analysis of over 450 of the donors classified V segments as functional when productive rearrangements were above 56.7% and as segregating when the standard deviation between donors was above 5%. A statistical classification framework was built to diagnose cytomegalovirus status from the catalog of TCR beta chain sequences. A later analysis assigned V and J genes by comparing TCR nucleotide sequences with IMGT/GENE-DB human TR gene sequences. In a later analysis, CDR3 sequences and most-parsimonious VDJ recombination scenarios were assigned using the TCRdist pipeline. A later analysis defined each TCR beta chain by its CDR3 amino acid sequence plus V-gene family, and excluded reads lacking a unique V-gene family. A later analysis removed 600 or so highly shared, low-generation-probability nucleotide sequences to deal with suspected cross-contamination and a sequencing artifact. A later analysis calculated a clonal expansion index for each public chain from normalized within-repertoire ranks of inferred template counts. A later analysis computed generation probabilities with a VDJ recombination model fitted to out-of-frame rearrangements, and checked the results against IGoR. A later analysis scored TCR-TCR, TCR-HLA and TCR-CMV co-occurrence with hypergeometric tests, applying a repertoire-size bias correction to TCR pairs. In a later analysis, false discovery rates were estimated by permuting HLA or CMV assignments 20 times. In a later analysis, co-occurring TCRs were grouped using DBSCAN, and TCRdist sequence similarity was added for clustering within HLA-allele-positive subsets. Repertoires with fewer than 30,000 or more than 120,000 public chains, plus five repertoires with anomalous nucleotide sharing, were excluded from co-occurrence clustering. The table was pulled from immuneACCESS by TCRdb, which kept in-frame rearrangements only. Such tables lose some clones; where checked, under half of the loss comes from unresolved V genes, and the rest has no known cause. From that table come the V and J calls and clone size; the DNA was used to work out D and trimming. The sample data list about 150,000 clones, and around 79% of these were observed just once. About 1.4% of the sample belongs to the ten largest clones.

Overall study results and their limits: Most CMV-associated TCR beta chains appeared to be HLA-restricted in a later analysis, and the HLA associations seemed to be driven largely by CMV exposure. In this cohort, only TCR beta chains were sequenced, and detectable features were limited by the absence of alpha or paired-chain data. In a later genetic analysis, fewer N-insertions in productive TCRs were reported among donors in an Asian-associated ancestry cluster than the roughly 700-donor mean. In an earlier analysis of approximately 600 of the donors, most TCR beta V segments were observed in productive rearrangements about 90% or about 30% of the time, broadly matching IMGT annotations. For the cohort, immune exposure information was limited to CMV serostatus. A cluster of highly shared sequence variants was judged likely to be a technical artifact of the sequencing pipeline. Most TCR sequences were seen in very few donors, while some public TCRs were found in many individuals. The authors suggested that the approach could potentially be generalized to other disease states and immunological phenotypes. A total of 150 to 200 TCR beta chains were listed by the study as associated with cytomegalovirus. In both the original and validation cohorts, the classifier was reported to diagnose cytomegalovirus status with high specificity and sensitivity. In a later analysis, HLA-associated TCR beta chains were found to be more clonally expanded and to have lower generation probabilities than equally common non-associated chains. A later analysis found that TCR association rates varied across HLA loci, with DRB1 alleles showing the most associated TCRs and HLA-C alleles the fewest. In a later genetic analysis, a missense DCLRE1C variant was associated with V-gene and J-gene trimming of TCR beta chains, and the association was replicated in an independent cohort. A few of the identified cytomegalovirus-associated TCR beta chains were confirmed in vitro to be specific for cytomegalovirus antigens. A further reported finding was that TCR beta sequences accurately predicted the HLA-A and HLA-B alleles for most subjects in the first cohort. Specific HLA alleles were associated with 15,000 to 20,000 TCR beta sequences at a false discovery rate of 0.05 in a later analysis. Several of the top co-occurrence clusters appeared to be linked to parvovirus B19, influenza, CMV and Epstein-Barr virus, according to a later analysis. When HLA alleles, especially DR and DQ, strongly co-occurred, attributing TCR associations to individual alleles was difficult. Because HLA typing was missing for some donors at each locus, association tests included only the typed subset. Correlated functional status among segregating V segments might be attributable to linkage disequilibrium, but an unknown experimental factor could not be ruled out. Because counts were too low, roughly 18 rarely observed V segments, including chromosome 9 orphons, were left out of the earlier analysis of 500 to 750 of the donors. Sequencing depth was assumed to be roughly uniform across donors in the presence/absence analyses, though that assumption may not hold.

The sample taken for sequencing was PBMCs. The sequence came from a middle-aged woman in good health and CMV-seronegative.

The DNA sequence follows: TGTGCCAGCAGCGTAGAAAGGGAGTGGGGAGTTACTGAAGCTTTCTTT. It translates as CASSVEREWGVTEAFF. The rearranged chain carries TRBV9 and TRBJ1-1, with the D gene uncertain. CDR1 and CDR2, per the germline V gene, are SGDLS and YYNGEE. The CDR3 runs 16 amino acids, cysteine and phenylalanine included. Kept here is only the CDR3 DNA, which spans 48 bases and is read in frame from base 1. V loses 0 bases, J loses 5 bases, and the germline ends lie 17 bases apart.